The entry that follows covers one T cell receptor beta chain sequence. Measured with immunoSEQ multiplex PCR; TCRdb has only the in-frame clones, and not every one. The data hold approximately 140,000 clones, with approximately 94% observed a single time. The CDR3 totals 14 residues. CDR1 is LGHNA, CDR2 YNFKEQ, per germline. V dropped 1 base and J dropped 4 bases, with 8 bases sitting between them. The sample belongs to a study of control samples from healthy donors and cancer patients. Specimen: blood. This receptor was obtained from a man in his forties in good health. This sequence joins TRBV4-2 and TRBJ2-1; D remains ambiguous. DNA for the CDR3: TGTGCCAGCAGCCAAGGCGGTACATACAATGAGCAGTTCTTC. Translated, it gives CASSQGGTYNEQFF.